The 28 T cell receptor beta chains reported below all come from one sample, sequenced in a study of blood T cells in healthy people across ages. A second PCR, run for about 7 to 11 cycles, used a sample-barcoded 5' primer plus a J-beta primer mix. MiXCR, applied by TCRdb to the 5' RACE reads, yields one record per CDR3 protein. The table lists 550,000 to 600,000 distinct CDR3 sequences, 47% of them singletons. The sample comprised blood. Every receptor here comes from a man older than 75 in good health.

The chain carries TRBV5-1 and TRBJ2-1; D not certain. Germline V gives CDR1 SGHRS, CDR2 YFSETQ. The CDR3 spans 15 residues. Trimming pared 4 bases from V and 6 bases from J, leaving 17 bases between. For the CDR3, the DNA is TGCGCCAGCAGCCAGCGCGGCCGAGGCAGCAATGAGCAGTTCTTC. Its translation is CASSQRGRGSNEQFF.

The chain employs TRBV2 and TRBJ1-6; 7 positions match TRBD1. Per the germline V gene, CDR1 is SNHLY and CDR2 is FYNNEI. J lost 9 bases, V lost 5 bases, and 10 bases had no gene match. The CDR3 contains 15 residues. DNA for the CDR3: TGTGCCAGCAGTACCAACAGGGGTTCGGGTTCACCCCTCCACTTT. It codes for CASSTNRGSGSPLHF.

The CDR3 loop reads CAWSVRGHRNEQFF. The CDR3 DNA reads as TGTGCCTGGAGTGTTAGGGGGCACCGCAATGAGCAGTTCTTC. The V call is TRBV30, the J call TRBJ2-1; 7 nucleotides agree with TRBD1. V lost 0 bases and J lost 6; bases outside the gene matches: 5. Germline V gene data show CDR1 as GTSNPN and CDR2 as SVGIG (reference sequence). This CDR3 has 14 amino acids.

The rearrangement links TRBV24-1 to TRBJ2-5, with TRBD1 matching 9 bases. The J call is uncertain, as TRBJ2-7 better fits the DNA end. The CDR3 has 15 amino acids. CDR1 is KGHDR, CDR2 SFDVKD, per germline. CDR3 residues: CATNGDRDVSYEQYF. The CDR3 DNA reads TGTGCCACCAACGGGGACAGGGACGTCTCCTACGAGCAGTACTTC.

The V and J genes are TRBV5-1 and TRBJ2-1; 7 bases align to TRBD1. The germline V gene encodes CDR1 SGHRS and CDR2 YFSETQ. The CDR3 runs to 15 residues. V shed 3 bases and J 0 bases; nucleotides not matched to a gene: 3. As DNA, the CDR3 is TGCGCCAGCAGCTACCGGGACAGCTCCTACAATGAGCAGTTCTTC. Its protein product is CASSYRDSSYNEQFF.

On this clonotype: At one end, the junction sequence differs from germline, possibly due to a read error. V is TRBV6-1 and J is TRBJ2-3; D gene unclear. This CDR3 is 12 amino acids long. Germline CDR1 is MNHNS and CDR2 is SASEGT. The CDR3 sequence: CASSETAETQYF. The CDR3 DNA is TGTGCCAGCAGTGAAACGGCAGAGACGCAGTATTTT.

This clonotype came up a few times. A read error may explain this, as a much larger clone is one base away. The chain couples TRBV7-9 to TRBJ2-7; D tentatively reads TRBD1 or TRBD2 (5 bases each). The ends were cut back, 1 base at V and 6 bases at J, with 13 bases in the middle. Germline V gives CDR1 SEHNR, CDR2 FQNEAQ (reference sequence). The CDR3 has 14 amino acids. Written as DNA, the CDR3 is TGTGCCAGCAGCTTAGGTAACAAGGGACGCGAGCAGTACTTC. Its translation: CASSLGNKGREQYF.

This clonotype occurred a few times. The chain combines TRBV29-1 with TRBJ1-1; 11 bases match TRBD1. V gave up 6 bases and J gave up 4 bases; unmatched junction bases: 7. Germline assignment: CDR1 SQVTM and CDR2 ANQGSEA. CDR3 length: 14 residues. The CDR3 DNA sequence: TGCAGCGTGGCCCGGACAGGGGGCTTCACTGAAGCTTTCTTT. Its translation: CSVARTGGFTEAFF. The full variable domain, rest sourced from reference TRBV29-1 and TRBJ1-1, is SAVISQKPSRDICQRGTSLTIQCQVDSQVTMMFWYRQQPGQSLTLIATANQGSEATYESGFVIDKFPISRPNLTFSTLTVSNMSPEDSSIYLCSVARTGGFTEAFFGQGTRLTVV.

Worth noting for this clonotype: A much more abundant neighbour one base away suggests this may be a read error. The J gene is TRBJ2-5, the V gene TRBV6-1, with 8 bases that match TRBD2. Per germline, CDR1 MNHNS and CDR2 SASEGT. The CDR3 totals 18 residues. The CDR3 nucleotides read TGTACCAGCAGCCGGAGGCATACTCGGGGAGCGGGAGCCATGGAGCAGTACTTC. Amino acids: CTSSRRHTRGAGAMEQYF.

The rearrangement uses TRBV5-1 and TRBJ2-5; maybe TRBD1 (6 bases). CDR3 length: 14 amino acids. From germline, CDR1 is SGHRS and CDR2 YFSETQ. Trimming left V 4 bases short and J 3 bases short, with 13 bases between. The CDR3 reads CASSLRDIEETQYF. CDR3 nucleotides: TGCGCCAGCAGCCTCCGGGACATAGAAGAGACCCAGTACTTC.

The genes are TRBV20-1 and TRBJ2-7; D possibly matches TRBD1 or TRBD2 (6 bases each). The germline gives CDR1 DFQATT, CDR2 SNEGSKA (reference sequence). V was pared by 0 bases and J by 5 bases, with 14 bases between. There are 14 residues in the CDR3. The CDR3 reads CSARDPRRGNEQYF. The CDR3 nucleotides are TGCAGTGCTAGAGATCCGCGGAGGGGGAACGAGCAGTACTTC.

This clonotype turned up a few times. The chain links TRBV20-1 to TRBJ2-1; D is possibly TRBD1 (5 bases). V lost 4 bases and J lost 0, with 13 bases in between. There are 15 residues in the CDR3. Germline loops: CDR1 DFQATT, CDR2 SNEGSKA (reference sequence). The DNA of the CDR3 is TGCAGTGCTAACCGACAGAGCTACTCCTACAATGAGCAGTTCTTC. Protein product: CSANRQSYSYNEQFF.

The CDR3 coding sequence is TGTGCCAGCAGTTTATTTACAGGGGATGGGGAGCAGTACTTC. Its protein product is CASSLFTGDGEQYF. The V call is TRBV27, the J call TRBJ2-4; 7 nucleotides match TRBD1. The V segment lost 1 base and the J segment 13 bases; nucleotides outside the gene matches: 10. This CDR3 is built from 14 residues. CDR1 and CDR2 from the germline V gene are MNHEY and SMNVEV (reference sequence).

This clonotype was picked up a small number of times. The chain employs TRBV4-3 and TRBJ1-2; D call uncertain. The CDR3 runs to 14 residues. CDR1 is LGHNA, CDR2 YSLEER, per germline. Deletions cut 0 bases from V and 4 bases from J, with 9 bases between. CDR3 DNA sequence: TGCGCCAGCAGCCAAGAACCCGGGATCTATGGCTACACCTTC. Translated: CASSQEPGIYGYTF.

The V and J genes are TRBV25-1 and TRBJ1-3; no clear D. The V gene lost 8 bases and the J gene lost 3 bases, with 11 bases spanning the gap. The germline V gene encodes CDR1 MGHDK and CDR2 SYGVNS. The CDR3 runs to 13 residues. The CDR3 DNA reads TGTGCCAGCGGGCTGGGGAGTGGAAACACCATATATTTT. It specifies CASGLGSGNTIYF.

The V gene is TRBV6-1, the J gene TRBJ2-1; 9 positions agree with TRBD1. Germline CDR1 is MNHNS and CDR2 is SASEGT. This CDR3 comprises 12 residues. Trimming cost V 6 bases and J 9 bases; bases outside gene matches: 3. CDR3 in DNA: TGTGCCAGCAGGGGGACAGGGACTGAGCAGTTCTTC. Amino acid sequence: CASRGTGTEQFF.

This rearrangement joins TRBV12-3 or TRBV12-4 to TRBJ1-2; D unresolved. The germline V and J ends were trimmed by 4 bases and 0 bases, with 12 bases remaining between them. The CDR3 covers 15 residues. CDR3 coding DNA: TGTGCCAGCAGTTGGACCCCGACCTCTAACTATGGCTACACCTTC. This codes for CASSWTPTSNYGYTF.

This clonotype occurred once. One junction end disagrees with the germline gene, perhaps due to a read error. The chain carries TRBV29-1 and TRBJ2-1; TRBD2 matches at 11 bases. CDR1 and CDR2 from the germline V gene are SQVTM and ANQGSEA. The CDR3 is made up of 16 amino acids. CDR3: CSAEEGLAVSYNEQFF. The CDR3 DNA reads as TGCAGCGCTGAAGAGGGACTAGCGGTCTCCTACAATGAGCAGTTCTTC.

The chain couples TRBV29-1 to TRBJ2-4; D might be TRBD1 (7 bases). Trimming pared 3 bases from V and 7 bases from J, leaving 13 bases between. CDR1 is SQVTM, CDR2 ANQGSEA, per germline. The CDR3 totals 13 residues. In DNA, the CDR3 is TGCAGCGTTGATCGCGGGACAGAGAACATTCAGTACTTC. Translating it yields CSVDRGTENIQYF.

This clonotype came up a few times. The chain carries TRBV15 and TRBJ2-5, with TRBD1 as a possible D gene (6 bases). V was shortened by 5 bases and J by 0 bases, with 7 bases between the two germline ends. This CDR3 is 13 amino acids long. The germline V gene encodes CDR1 LNHNV and CDR2 YYDKDF (reference sequence). This CDR3 reads CATSRDNQETQYF. The DNA of the CDR3 is TGTGCCACCAGCCGGGACAACCAAGAGACCCAGTACTTC.

This clonotype was observed a single time. The V call is TRBV7-9, the J call TRBJ1-4; D is uncertain. This CDR3 has 13 amino acids. In germline, CDR1 is SEHNR, CDR2 FQNEAQ (reference sequence). Trimming took off 5 bases at V and 8 bases at J, with 12 bases between the two ends. In nucleotides, the CDR3 is TGTGCCAGCAGCGCACACAGTGCGGAAAAACTGTTTTTT. Protein product: CASSAHSAEKLFF.

The J gene is TRBJ2-3, the V gene TRBV20-1; D is uncertain. The CDR3 extends over 13 amino acids. The V gene lost 6 bases and the J gene lost 2 bases, with 12 bases spanning the gap. Germline V gene data show CDR1 as DFQATT and CDR2 as SNEGSKA (reference sequence). CDR3 nucleotides: TGCAGTGCCTCGTTCGGAGCCACAGATACGCAGTATTTT. Its protein is CSASFGATDTQYF.

This chain joins TRBV28 and TRBJ2-5; no clear D. The ends were cut back, 3 bases at V and 4 bases at J, with 9 bases in the middle. This CDR3 comprises 13 residues. CDR1 is MDHEN and CDR2 is SYDVKM in the germline V gene. In DNA form, the CDR3 reads TGTGCCAGCAGTTTCCCCCCTGGAGAGACCCAGTACTTC. Translated, it gives CASSFPPGETQYF.

This chain uses TRBV29-1 with TRBJ1-1; maybe TRBD1 (5 bases). The CDR3 extends over 15 amino acids. Trimming removed 4 bases from V and 5 bases from J, with 20 bases in between. Germline V gene lookup returns CDR1 SQVTM and CDR2 ANQGSEA. In DNA form, the CDR3 reads TGCAGCGTTGTGCCCCCTTGGCAGGGTGGAACTGAAGCTTTCTTT. Translation: CSVVPPWQGGTEAFF.

The chain uses TRBV6-5 and TRBJ2-1; D uncertain. The CDR3 has 12 residues. CDR1 and CDR2 (germline): MNHEY, SVGAGI. V dropped 6 bases and J dropped 15 bases, with 18 bases sitting between them. In nucleotides, the CDR3 is TGTGCCAGCAGACACGGACGGGCCCTTCTGTTCTTC. Protein sequence: CASRHGRALLFF.

This clonotype was observed a handful of times. The chain links TRBV25-1 to TRBJ2-5; TRBD2 is a possible D gene (5 bases). There are 16 residues in the CDR3. CDR1 MGHDK and CDR2 SYGVNS come from the germline V gene. The ends were cut back, 7 bases at V and 5 bases at J, with 23 bases in the middle. The CDR3: CASIIYAEGELETQYF. Written as DNA, the CDR3 is TGTGCCAGCATAATCTATGCCGAGGGAGAGTTGGAGACCCAGTACTTC. Drawing the rest from reference TRBV25-1 and TRBJ2-5, the complete variable domain is EADIYQTPRYLVIGTGKKITLECSQTMGHDKMYWYQQDPGMELHLIHYSYGVNSTEKGDLSSESTVSRIRTEHFPLTLESARPSHTSQYLCASIIYAEGELETQYFGPGTRLLVL.

The J gene is TRBJ2-3, the V gene TRBV7-9, with D perhaps matching TRBD1 or TRBD2 (5 bases each). From germline, CDR1 is SEHNR and CDR2 FQNEAQ (reference sequence). The V end was cut by 3 bases, the J end by 1 base, with 17 bases between. CDR3 length equals 17 residues. CDR3 loop: CASSFRRQTIRTDTQYF. The CDR3 nucleotides are TGTGCCAGCAGCTTTCGCCGACAGACTATCCGCACAGATACGCAGTATTTT.

The chain couples TRBV2 to TRBJ2-7; possible D gene TRBD1, 6 bases. CDR1 and CDR2 from the germline V gene are SNHLY and FYNNEI. The V end lost 6 bases, the J end lost 2 bases, and 20 bases lay between the germline ends. CDR3 length: 16 amino acids. The CDR3 reads CASRANRDVEAYEQYF. The CDR3 region has the DNA TGTGCCAGCAGGGCCAACAGGGACGTTGAAGCCTACGAGCAGTACTTC.